A single sample is the source of the 9 T cell receptor beta chains below, sequenced in a study of shared clonotypes between healthy human individuals. The table came from immunoSEQ multiplex PCR; TCRdb's copy has only in-frame clones and leaves some out. The sample holds some 2,500,000 clones, 85% to 95% seen once. Sequenced: naive CD4+ T cells from PBMCs. The subset here: CD45RA+ positively selected. The receptors here all came from a man in his late teens or twenties in good health. Some clones in this sample may be carry-over from other donors' samples.

The gene calls are TRBV19 and TRBJ2-1; 11 positions match TRBD1. This CDR3 region has 13 residues. Per the germline V gene, CDR1 is LNHDA and CDR2 is SQIVND (reference sequence). The J segment lost 7 bases and the V segment lost 7 bases, leaving 3 bases of the junction unmatched. Written as DNA, the CDR3 is TGTGCCAGTAAGGACAGGGGGCATAATGAGCAGTTCTTC. Translation: CASKDRGHNEQFF.

The chain links TRBV4-3 to TRBJ2-1; D may be TRBD1 or TRBD2 (7 bases each). There are 14 residues in the CDR3. Trimming took off 1 base at V and 7 bases at J, with 11 bases between the two ends. CDR1 is LGHNA, CDR2 YSLEER, per germline. CDR3 protein: CASSQAQGGNEQFF. In DNA, the CDR3 is TGCGCCAGCAGCCAAGCGCAGGGGGGGAATGAGCAGTTCTTC.

The chain links TRBV6-1 to TRBJ1-1, with D unclear. V was pared by 2 bases and J by 0 bases, with 10 bases between. The length of the CDR3 is 15 residues. Germline CDR1 MNHNS, CDR2 SASEGT. The CDR3 nucleotides read TGTGCCAGCAGTGAACTGCGACAACTGAACACTGAAGCTTTCTTT. It yields the protein CASSELRQLNTEAFF.

Regarding this clone: This same CDR3 is encoded by further DNA sequences in the sample. V and J are TRBV5-1 and TRBJ2-5, with no clear D. This CDR3 comprises 12 residues. V was trimmed by 0 bases and J by 5 bases, leaving 5 bases between them. Germline V CDR1 and CDR2: SGHRS, YFSETQ. CDR3 nucleotides: TGCGCCAGCAGCTTGGCGTCGGAGACCCAGTACTTC. Residues: CASSLASETQYF.

The chain is built from TRBV4-1 and TRBJ2-2; 8 bases match TRBD2. The germline V gene encodes CDR1 MGHRA and CDR2 YSYEKL. CDR3 length: 17 amino acids. Trimming took 4 bases from V and 3 from J; bases not matched to a gene: 10. CDR3 DNA: TGCGCCAGCAGCCCCCGGGGAAGAGCGGGAGACACCGGGGAGCTGTTTTTT. Protein product: CASSPRGRAGDTGELFF.

This sequence joins TRBV10-3 and TRBJ1-6; D is unresolved. Trimming pared 6 bases from V and 9 bases from J, leaving 18 bases between. Germline CDR1 is ENHRY and CDR2 is SYGVKD. The length of the CDR3 is 15 residues. CDR3 region: CAIRPGLEPLSPLHF. In DNA, the CDR3 is TGTGCCATCAGACCCGGCTTAGAGCCCCTTTCACCCCTCCACTTT.

CDR3 sequence reads: CASSIPSNEQFF. The DNA of the CDR3 is TGCGCCAGCAGCATCCCAAGCAATGAGCAGTTCTTC. This chain joins TRBV5-1 and TRBJ2-1; D unclear. Trimming took 4 bases from V and 6 from J, leaving 8 bases between them. The germline V gene encodes CDR1 SGHRS and CDR2 YFSETQ. This CDR3 region has 12 residues.

Remarks on this clone: The same CDR3 is also encoded by other DNA sequences in this sample. The chain combines TRBV28 with TRBJ2-7; TRBD1 is a possible D gene (6 bases). The CDR3 consists of 15 residues. V lost 1 base and J lost 2, with 12 bases in between. CDR1 is MDHEN and CDR2 is SYDVKM in the germline V gene. DNA for the CDR3: TGTGCCAGCAGTTTATTAGGAACAGGGACCTACGAGCAGTACTTC. Residues: CASSLLGTGTYEQYF.

The V gene is TRBV5-1, the J gene TRBJ2-7; D is unresolved. Deletions cut 4 bases from V and 11 bases from J, with 19 bases between. CDR1 and CDR2 from the germline V gene are SGHRS and YFSETQ. The CDR3 spans 13 residues. CDR3 loop: CASSPSPSEREYF. In DNA form, the CDR3 reads TGCGCCAGCAGCCCAAGCCCCTCCGAAAGGGAGTACTTC.